These 2 T cell receptor beta chains were sequenced from one sample in a study of cytomegalovirus exposure and HLA in healthy donors (dated by TCRdb to 2016 to 2017). The library was built by means of the immunoSEQ multiplex PCR assay. The multiplex PCR relied on a mix of 60 forward primers for TCR Vbeta segments and 13 reverse primers for TCR Jbeta segments. TCRdb limited this immuneACCESS table to in-frame rearrangements with V and J called. A share of clones is missing; checked studies link under half to unresolved V genes, and the rest is unexplained. The sample records fewer than 200,000 clones, about 9.4% of which are singletons. The ten largest clonotypes hold 1% to 1.5% of the sample. Specimen: PBMCs. Receptors originate from a woman aged 25-40 years in good health and CMV-seropositive.

The chain recombines TRBV11-2 with TRBJ2-3, with TRBD2 matching over 13 bases. Trimming at V came to 5 bases and at J to 4 bases, leaving 6 bases not matched to a gene. The CDR3 covers 16 residues. Germline CDR1 and CDR2: SGHAT and FQNNGV. CDR3 loop: CASSIGLAGVADTQYF. In DNA form, the CDR3 reads TGTGCCAGCAGCATCGGACTAGCGGGAGTGGCAGATACGCAGTATTTT. The full variable domain, its missing parts supplied by reference TRBV11-2 and TRBJ2-3, is EAGVAQSPRYKIIEKRQSVAFWCNPISGHATLYWYQQILGQGPKLLIQFQNNGVVDDSQLPKDRFSAERLKGVDSTLKIQPAKLEDSAVYLCASSIGLAGVADTQYFGPGTRLTVL.

This clone came up a few times. The rearrangement uses TRBV2 and TRBJ2-1; TRBD2 matches 10 bases. V was clipped by 4 bases and J by 9 bases; unmatched bases: 0. The germline V gene has CDR1 SNHLY and CDR2 FYNNEI. CDR3 length: 12 residues. The CDR3 protein is CASSGLAGEQFF. The CDR3 nucleotides read TGTGCCAGCAGTGGACTAGCGGGTGAGCAGTTCTTC.